The 18 T cell receptor beta chains listed next were all sequenced from one sample in a study of T cells in Graves' hyperthyroidism and ophthalmopathy. The investigators amplified TCR beta CDR3 regions from RNA transcripts. TCR CDR3 regions were first amplified by RT-PCR with HTBI primers. TCRdb passed the multiplex PCR reads through MiXCR, listing each CDR3 protein once. The table records 600,000 to 700,000 distinct CDR3 sequences, about 45% of them present only once. Source material: peripheral blood or thyroid tissue (not recorded which). Receptor source: an adult man with Graves' disease, either hyperthyroidism or ophthalmopathy (not recorded which).

The chain joins TRBV10-3 to TRBJ1-4, with D uncertain. V gave up 6 bases and J gave up 7 bases, with 6 bases separating them. CDR3 size: 11 residues. The V gene's germline CDR1 is ENHRY and CDR2 SYGVKD. CDR3 sequence reads: CAIRVGEKLFF. In DNA, the CDR3 is TGTGCCATCAGGGTGGGTGAAAAACTGTTTTTT.

CDR3 sequence (DNA): TGCGCCAGCAGCTTAAGGGGGCAAAGCCAAGAGACCCAGTACTTC. It is translated as CASSLRGQSQETQYF. The chain links TRBV5-1 to TRBJ2-5; TRBD1 matches at 7 bases. The V and J ends lost 2 bases and 1 base, in that order; junction bases with no gene match: 5. This CDR3 spans 15 amino acids. Germline assignment: CDR1 SGHRS and CDR2 YFSETQ.

The chain uses TRBV2 and TRBJ2-5, with D uncertain. The CDR3 covers 13 residues. Germline V gene sequence: CDR1 SNHLY, CDR2 FYNNEI. Trimming took 8 bases from V and 0 from J, leaving 10 bases between them. Written as DNA, the CDR3 is TGTGCCAGCTCACCACCGAACCAAGAGACCCAGTACTTC. It yields the protein CASSPPNQETQYF.

The V gene is TRBV2, the J gene TRBJ1-4; 7 bases align to TRBD1. Germline trimming cut 8 bases from V and 7 bases from J; bases unmatched to any gene: 13. Germline loops: CDR1 SNHLY, CDR2 FYNNEI. This CDR3 has 15 residues. The CDR3 sequence: CASSPPGGQGEKLFF. For the CDR3, the DNA is TGTGCCAGCTCACCACCAGGGGGGCAGGGTGAAAAACTGTTTTTT.

There are many counts of this clonotype. The chain links TRBV14 to TRBJ1-1; D call uncertain. CDR3 length: 12 amino acids. Trimming left V 1 base short and J 5 bases short, with 5 bases between. Germline assignment: CDR1 SGHDN and CDR2 FVKESK. For the CDR3, the DNA is TGTGCCAGCAGCCAAGTATGGACTGAAGCTTTCTTT. Its protein product is CASSQVWTEAFF.

The chain carries TRBV20-1 and TRBJ1-4, with 10 bases aligning to TRBD1. The ends lost 5 bases at V and 7 bases at J; junction bases unmatched: 4. The CDR3 contains 13 residues. Germline V lookup: CDR1 DFQATT, CDR2 SNEGSKA (reference sequence). The CDR3 coding sequence is TGCAGTGCTGTGACAGGGGGCCTTGAAAAACTGTTTTTT. Protein: CSAVTGGLEKLFF.

This clonotype was counted ten times or more. The genes are TRBV9 and TRBJ1-2, with D uncertain. Deletions cut 0 bases from V and 6 bases from J, with 12 bases between. The CDR3 is 14 residues long. The germline gives CDR1 SGDLS, CDR2 YYNGEE. This CDR3 is CASSVGRYPHGYTF. The CDR3 DNA reads TGTGCCAGCAGCGTAGGGCGGTACCCCCATGGCTACACCTTC. Full variable domain (missing parts from reference TRBV9 and TRBJ1-2): DSGVTQTPKHLITATGQRVTLRCSPRSGDLSVYWYQQSLDQGLQFLIQYYNGEERAKGNILERFSAQQFPDLHSELNLSSLELGDSALYFCASSVGRYPHGYTFGSGTRLTVV.

As concerns this clonotype: This clone may be a read error of a much larger clone one base away. The chain carries TRBV7-9 and TRBJ2-6, with TRBD2 as a possible D gene (6 bases). The CDR3 contains 15 residues. Trimming took off 9 bases at V and 5 bases at J, with 17 bases between the two ends. The germline V gene has CDR1 SEHNR and CDR2 FQNEAQ (reference sequence). The CDR3 loop is CARLGAGYRANVLTF. In DNA, the CDR3 is TGTGCCAGACTCGGGGCGGGGTATAGGGCCAACGTCCTGACTTTC.

There are many counts of this clonotype. This chain links TRBV20-1 with TRBJ2-5; 7 bases are shared with TRBD1. The germline CDR1 and CDR2 sequences are DFQATT and SNEGSKA (reference sequence). Unmatched junction bases numbered 5, after V lost 3 bases and J lost 1 base. CDR3 length: 14 residues. DNA for the CDR3: TGCAGTGCTAGGGCCGGGACAGCCCAAGAGACCCAGTACTTC. It yields the protein CSARAGTAQETQYF.

This clonotype was observed a few times. This rearrangement joins TRBV7-9 to TRBJ2-2; D uncertain. The V gene's germline CDR1 is SEHNR and CDR2 FQNEAQ (reference sequence). Trimming removed 6 bases from V and 5 bases from J, with 7 bases in between. CDR3 length: 12 residues. Written as DNA, the CDR3 is TGTGCCAGCAGTCCTCGGACCGGGGAGCTGTTTTTT. Protein sequence: CASSPRTGELFF.

The V call is TRBV29-1, the J call TRBJ1-1; unclear D gene. Between the trimmed V and J ends, which lost 8 bases and 0 bases, there was a span of 10 bases. The CDR3 spans 12 residues. Germline loops: CDR1 SQVTM, CDR2 ANQGSEA. DNA for the CDR3: TGCAGCTTGGGGTACATGAACACTGAAGCTTTCTTT. Residues: CSLGYMNTEAFF.

This clonotype was recorded a few times. This chain connects TRBV6-6 to TRBJ2-5; D is ambiguous. The V end lost 5 bases, the J end lost 3 bases, and 10 bases lay between the germline ends. The germline CDR1 and CDR2 sequences are MNHNY and SVGAGI (reference sequence). This CDR3 has 13 residues. CDR3: CASSEVIEETQYF. CDR3 bases: TGTGCCAGCAGTGAAGTCATAGAAGAGACCCAGTACTTC.

The chain recombines TRBV12-3 or TRBV12-4 with TRBJ2-7, with no clear D. The V end was cut by 3 bases, the J end by 6 bases, with 9 bases between. The CDR3 length is 12 residues. CDR3 residues: CASSLGQCEQYF. CDR3 nucleotide sequence: TGTGCCAGCAGTTTGGGCCAGTGCGAGCAGTACTTC.

This clonotype was counted ten times or more. V is TRBV24-1 and J is TRBJ2-5, with D possibly matching TRBD2 (5 bases). V was clipped by 3 bases and J by 5 bases, with 15 bases between them. This CDR3 is built from 15 residues. Germline CDR1 reads KGHDR; CDR2 reads SFDVKD. CDR3 in DNA: TGTGCCACCAGTGATCTCGGATCCGGGGAGGAGACCCAGTACTTC. Translation: CATSDLGSGEETQYF.

At least ten counts were recorded for this clonotype. The chain recombines TRBV7-9 with TRBJ1-1; a possible D gene is TRBD1 (5 bases). The CDR3 has 15 amino acids. The germline V gene has CDR1 SEHNR and CDR2 FQNEAQ (reference sequence). Trimming pared 4 bases from V and 0 bases from J, leaving 12 bases between. The DNA for the CDR3 is TGTGCCAGCAGCTATCCGGGACGTCTGAACACTGAAGCTTTCTTT. Translation gives CASSYPGRLNTEAFF.

The chain combines TRBV25-1 with TRBJ1-2; 9 bases match TRBD1. Germline V gives CDR1 MGHDK, CDR2 SYGVNS. The CDR3 is made up of 19 amino acids. J was trimmed by 5 bases and V by 6 bases; bases with no gene match: 22. CDR3 sequence reads: CASSVESSTVTGGQYGYTF. DNA of the CDR3: TGTGCCAGCAGCGTAGAGTCCAGCACAGTAACAGGGGGCCAGTATGGCTACACCTTC.

The chain employs TRBV5-1 and TRBJ2-2, with 7 bases lining up with TRBD1. CDR1 and CDR2 (germline): SGHRS, YFSETQ. The CDR3 extends over 15 amino acids. Trimming took 4 bases from V and 1 from J; bases not matched to a gene: 4. The CDR3 sequence is CASSHRDRNTGELFF. DNA for the CDR3: TGCGCCAGCAGCCACCGGGACAGGAACACCGGGGAGCTGTTTTTT.

This clonotype occurred a few times. This chain uses TRBV19 with TRBJ1-2, with 7 positions matching TRBD1. Germline-derived CDR1 and CDR2 are LNHDA and SQIVND (reference sequence). V lost 5 bases, J lost 0 bases, and 6 bases stayed unmatched. The CDR3 extends over 15 amino acids. In DNA, the CDR3 is TGTGCCAGTAGTTTTCGACAGGGAGCTAACTATGGCTACACCTTC. Amino acids: CASSFRQGANYGYTF.